These T cell receptor beta chains were read from a single sample in a study of cytomegalovirus exposure and HLA in healthy donors. Some clones are missing from TCRdb's copy, which holds only in-frame ones; the method was immunoSEQ multiplex PCR. The sample yields some 150,000 clones, 87% seen once. Specimen: PBMCs. These receptors came from a woman aged 30 to 39 in good health and CMV-seronegative. CDR3s include the opening cysteine and the closing phenylalanine or tryptophan. The order of the fields is CDR3 protein, CDR3 DNA, J gene, clone size, D gene, V gene. D genes are given only for firm matches. The size entry is marked missing in some rows and otherwise reads once, few, many or a size class.

CASSFSLADGYTF	TGTGCCAGCAGTTTTTCCCTGGCGGATGGCTACACCTTC	TRBJ1-2	-	-	TRBV27
CASSKELAGGLYEQYF	TGTGCCAGCAGCAAAGAACTAGCGGGGGGGCTTTACGAGCAGTACTTC	TRBJ2-7	once	TRBD2	TRBV14
CASSLVGQRYGNTIYF	TGCGCCAGCAGCTTGGTCGGTCAGCGTTATGGAAACACCATATATTTT	TRBJ1-3	-	-	TRBV5-1
CASSLALAYEQYF	TGTGCCAGCAGCTTAGCACTAGCCTACGAGCAGTACTTC	TRBJ2-7	-	-	TRBV7-2
CASSLTTLLSSYEQYF	TGCGCCAGCAGCTTGACGACATTACTGAGCTCCTACGAGCAGTACTTC	TRBJ2-7	-	-	TRBV5-1
CASSDIRGSRNMNTEAFF	TGTGCCAGCAGTGATATTCGAGGGAGCCGTAACATGAACACTGAAGCTTTCTTT	TRBJ1-1	once	-	TRBV6-1
CASSFVPPGTGFGTYEQYF	TGTGCCAGCAGTTTTGTCCCTCCCGGGACAGGTTTTGGAACCTACGAGCAGTACTTC	TRBJ2-7	-	TRBD1	TRBV27
CASGREEGYTF	TGTGCCAGCGGCAGGGAGGAAGGCTACACCTTC	TRBJ1-2	-	-	TRBV2
CASSRGTDFSYEQYF	TGTGCCAGCAGCCGAGGGACAGATTTCTCCTACGAGCAGTACTTC	TRBJ2-7	once	TRBD1	TRBV5-4
CASSYSKGVNEQFF	TGTGCCAGCAGTTACTCGAAAGGGGTAAATGAGCAGTTCTTC	TRBJ2-1	-	-	TRBV6-6
CASKPPGGGDTEAFF	TGTGCCAGCAAACCGCCCGGGGGAGGTGACACTGAAGCTTTCTTT	TRBJ1-1	once	-	TRBV21-1
CASSLYRGGEQYF	TGTGCCAGCAGTTTATACAGGGGCGGCGAGCAGTACTTC	TRBJ2-7	-	TRBD1	TRBV27
CASTRGAFSYEQYF	TGTGCCAGCACCCGGGGGGCGTTCTCCTACGAGCAGTACTTC	TRBJ2-7	-	-	TRBV6-5
CASRTGKTYNEQFF	TGTGCCAGCAGGACAGGGAAGACCTACAATGAGCAGTTCTTC	TRBJ2-1	-	TRBD1	TRBV6-7
CASSIAQDREYGYTF	TGTGCCAGTAGTATAGCCCAGGACAGGGAATATGGCTACACCTTC	TRBJ1-2	once	TRBD1	TRBV19
CASSKGTGIYEQYF	TGTGCCAGCAGTAAGGGCACAGGCATCTACGAGCAGTACTTC	TRBJ2-7	-	-	TRBV6-5
CASSPSGIEQYF	TGTGCCAGCTCACCATCCGGGATCGAGCAGTACTTC	TRBJ2-7	-	-	TRBV18
CASSGGNQPQHF	TGTGCCAGCTCGGGGGGGAATCAGCCCCAGCATTTT	TRBJ1-5	-	-	TRBV7-9
CASGGGYEQYF	TGTGCCAGCGGGGGGGGCTACGAGCAGTACTTC	TRBJ2-7	-	TRBD2	TRBV27
CASSLGTGRIDQAFF	TGTGCCAGTAGTTTGGGGACAGGGAGAATTGATCAAGCTTTCTTT	TRBJ1-1	-	TRBD1	TRBV19
CASSQGASGGYEQYF	TGCGCCAGCAGCCAAGGGGCTAGCGGGGGGTACGAGCAGTACTTC	TRBJ2-7	-	TRBD2	TRBV4-1
CASSPRWGFSGNTIYF	TGTGCCAGCAGCCCCCGTTGGGGCTTCTCTGGAAACACCATATATTTT	TRBJ1-3	-	-	TRBV9
CASSDSTGEDEKLFF	TGTGCCAGCAGCGACTCGACAGGGGAGGATGAAAAACTGTTTTTT	TRBJ1-4	-	TRBD1	TRBV13
CASSTDNTDTQYF	TGTGCCAGCAGCACAGACAACACAGATACGCAGTATTTT	TRBJ2-3	-	-	TRBV7-2
CATRDRGSTNEKLFF	TGTGCCACCCGGGACAGGGGATCAACTAATGAAAAACTGTTTTTT	TRBJ1-4	-	TRBD1	TRBV19
CASSSTGVGNTIYF	TGTGCCAGCAGCTCGACAGGGGTTGGAAACACCATATATTTT	TRBJ1-3	-	TRBD1	TRBV7-6
CASSVGVDTGELFF	TGTGCCAGCAGCGTAGGAGTGGACACCGGGGAGCTGTTTTTT	TRBJ2-2	-	-	TRBV9
CATQKADSLSPLHF	TGTGCCACACAAAAGGCGGACAGCCTCTCGCCCCTCCACTTT	TRBJ1-6	once	-	TRBV7-9
CASSLVSPGQAFF	TGCGCCAGCAGCTTGGTTTCACCAGGGCAAGCTTTCTTT	TRBJ1-1	-	-	TRBV5-1
CASSVRENGYTF	TGTGCCAGCAGCGTGAGGGAGAATGGCTACACCTTC	TRBJ1-2	-	-	TRBV9
CASKGTFMNQPQHF	TGTGCCAGCAAAGGGACATTCATGAATCAGCCCCAGCATTTT	TRBJ1-5	-	-	TRBV2
CASSVWDDRRLGLDTEAFF	TGTGCCAGCAGTGTATGGGATGACAGAAGGCTAGGGCTAGACACTGAAGCTTTCTTT	TRBJ1-1	-	-	TRBV2
CSVAMGQGTEAFF	TGCAGCGTTGCCATGGGGCAAGGGACTGAAGCTTTCTTT	TRBJ1-1	-	-	TRBV29-1
CASSLGGNTEAFF	TGTGCCAGCAGCTTGGGAGGGAACACTGAAGCTTTCTTT	TRBJ1-1	-	-	TRBV11-3
CASSGSRASQGELFF	TGTGCCAGCAGCGGGAGCCGGGCCTCTCAGGGGGAGCTGTTTTTT	TRBJ2-2	-	-	TRBV11-2
CASSSGTSTDTQYF	TGTGCCAGCAGCTCCGGGACTAGCACAGATACGCAGTATTTT	TRBJ2-3	-	-	TRBV5-4
CASSPGQPQETQYF	TGCGCCAGCAGCCCGGGACAGCCCCAAGAGACCCAGTACTTC	TRBJ2-5	-	TRBD1	TRBV5-1
CASTIQGGIQPQHF	TGTGCCAGCACTATACAGGGGGGGATTCAGCCCCAGCATTTT	TRBJ1-5	-	TRBD1	TRBV5-6
CASREEMNTEAFF	TGTGCCAGCAGGGAGGAGATGAACACTGAAGCTTTCTTT	TRBJ1-1	-	-	TRBV6-1
CASSRQGINSGNTIYF	TGTGCCAGCAGCCGACAGGGTATCAACTCTGGAAACACCATATATTTT	TRBJ1-3	once	TRBD1	TRBV2
CASSLDWTGDRPLHF	TGTGCCAGCAGCTTGGATTGGACAGGGGATAGGCCCCTCCACTTT	TRBJ1-6	once	TRBD1	TRBV5-8
CASRFPSGGANEQFF	TGCGCCAGCAGGTTCCCTAGCGGGGGAGCCAATGAGCAGTTCTTC	TRBJ2-1	-	TRBD2	TRBV5-1
CASSESGSYGYTF	TGCGCCAGCAGTGAGTCGGGCAGTTATGGCTACACCTTC	TRBJ1-2	-	-	TRBV10-1
CASSPVVAGGPGRTDTQYF	TGTGCCAGCTCACCGGTAGTGGCGGGGGGGCCGGGTCGCACAGATACGCAGTATTTT	TRBJ2-3	-	TRBD2	TRBV18
CASSRDGRRGTEAFF	TGCGCCAGCAGCCGGGACGGGCGGAGGGGCACTGAAGCTTTCTTT	TRBJ1-1	-	-	TRBV5-1
CASSLSAVTSPETQYF	TGTGCCAGCAGTTTATCGGCTGTGACTAGTCCAGAGACCCAGTACTTC	TRBJ2-5	-	-	TRBV27
CASSEGRLAANEQFF	TGCGCCAGCAGCGAAGGGCGCCTAGCGGCTAATGAGCAGTTCTTC	TRBJ2-1	-	TRBD2	TRBV4-3
CATRLRREETQYF	TGTGCCACACGGTTGAGACGGGAGGAGACCCAGTACTTC	TRBJ2-5	-	-	TRBV5-4
CASSRDLMVDSYGYTF	TGTGCCAGCAGCCGTGATCTGATGGTTGACAGCTATGGCTACACCTTC	TRBJ1-2	-	-	TRBV7-2
CASSSGDNYYEQYF	TGTGCCAGCAGCTCTGGGGACAACTACTACGAGCAGTACTTC	TRBJ2-7	-	-	TRBV14
CASGRQGAFEKLFF	TGTGCCAGCGGCCGACAGGGGGCTTTTGAAAAACTGTTTTTT	TRBJ1-4	once	TRBD1	TRBV25-1
CASSQGQGMFRELFF	TGTGCCAGCAGCCAAGGACAGGGGATGTTTAGGGAGCTGTTTTTT	TRBJ2-2	once	TRBD1	TRBV11-2
CASSQGQGGYNSPLHF	TGTGCCAGCAGCCAAGGACAGGGGGGATATAATTCACCCCTCCACTTT	TRBJ1-6	-	TRBD1	TRBV4-2
CASSPGTGAYEQYF	TGCGCCAGCAGCCCAGGGACAGGGGCATACGAGCAGTACTTC	TRBJ2-7	-	TRBD1	TRBV4-1
CASTRGGGLSSYNSPLHF	TGTGCCAGTACTAGAGGCGGGGGCCTAAGCTCCTATAATTCACCCCTCCACTTT	TRBJ1-6	-	-	TRBV19
CASSYKTGGFSMNTEAFF	TGCGCCAGCAGCTATAAAACAGGGGGCTTCTCCATGAACACTGAAGCTTTCTTT	TRBJ1-1	-	TRBD1	TRBV4-1
CASSEPSGTGGEQYF	TGTGCCAGCAGTGAACCTTCCGGGACAGGGGGCGAGCAGTACTTC	TRBJ2-7	once	TRBD1	TRBV6-1